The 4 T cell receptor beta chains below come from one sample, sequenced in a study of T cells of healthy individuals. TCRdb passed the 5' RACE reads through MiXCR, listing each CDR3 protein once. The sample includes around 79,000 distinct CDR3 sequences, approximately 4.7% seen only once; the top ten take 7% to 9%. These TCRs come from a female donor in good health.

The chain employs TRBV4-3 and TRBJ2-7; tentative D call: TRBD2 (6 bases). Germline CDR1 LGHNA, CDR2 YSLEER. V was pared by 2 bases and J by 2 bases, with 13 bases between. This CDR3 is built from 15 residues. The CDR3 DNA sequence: TGCGCCAGCAGCCAACGCGTGGGGGGAACCTACGAGCAGTACTTC. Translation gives CASSQRVGGTYEQYF.

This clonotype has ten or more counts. CDR3 sequence reads: CASSSPLGGLAKNIQYF. The CDR3, as DNA: TGTGCCAGCAGCTCCCCGTTGGGAGGACTAGCCAAAAACATTCAGTACTTC. The chain joins TRBV7-2 to TRBJ2-4, with D maybe TRBD2 (6 bases). The CDR3 covers 17 residues. V lost 4 bases and J 0 bases, leaving 16 bases between the germline ends. Germline V lookup: CDR1 SGHTA, CDR2 FQGNSA.

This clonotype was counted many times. DNA for the CDR3: TGTGCCAGCAGTTTTAGACAGGGGTACACCTACGAGCAGTACTTC. This codes for CASSFRQGYTYEQYF. V gene TRBV27 combines with J gene TRBJ2-7; 8 bases line up with TRBD1. V lost 3 bases to trimming and J lost 2 bases; unmatched junction nucleotides: 6. The germline gives CDR1 MNHEY, CDR2 SMNVEV (reference sequence). There are 15 residues in the CDR3.

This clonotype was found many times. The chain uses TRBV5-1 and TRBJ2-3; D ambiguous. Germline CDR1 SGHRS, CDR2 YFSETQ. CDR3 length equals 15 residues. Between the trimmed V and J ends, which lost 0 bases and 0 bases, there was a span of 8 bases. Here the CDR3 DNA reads TGCGCCAGCAGCTTGGAGGGATATAGCACAGATACGCAGTATTTT. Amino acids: CASSLEGYSTDTQYF.